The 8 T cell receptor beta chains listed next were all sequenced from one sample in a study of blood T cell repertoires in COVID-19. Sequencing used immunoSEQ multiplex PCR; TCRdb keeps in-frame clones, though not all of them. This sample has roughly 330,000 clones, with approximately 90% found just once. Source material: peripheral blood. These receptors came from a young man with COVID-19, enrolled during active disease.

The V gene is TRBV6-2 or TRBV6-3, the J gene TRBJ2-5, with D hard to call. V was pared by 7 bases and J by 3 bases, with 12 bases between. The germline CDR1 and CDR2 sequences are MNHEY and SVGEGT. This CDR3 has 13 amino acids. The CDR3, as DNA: TGTGCCAGCACCCCTGGAGTAAAAGAGACCCAGTACTTC. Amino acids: CASTPGVKETQYF.

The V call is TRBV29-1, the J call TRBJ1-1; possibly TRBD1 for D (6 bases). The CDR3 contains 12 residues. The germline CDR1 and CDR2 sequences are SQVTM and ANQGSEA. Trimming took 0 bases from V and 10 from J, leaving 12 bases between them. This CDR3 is CSVEDLVRGAFF. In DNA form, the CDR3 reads TGCAGCGTTGAAGATCTGGTCAGGGGAGCTTTCTTT.

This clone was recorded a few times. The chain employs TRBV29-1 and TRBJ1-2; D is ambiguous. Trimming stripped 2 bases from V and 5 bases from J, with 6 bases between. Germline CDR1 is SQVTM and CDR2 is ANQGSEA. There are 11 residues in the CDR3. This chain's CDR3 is CSVERGYGYTF. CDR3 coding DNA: TGCAGCGTTGAACGGGGATATGGCTACACCTTC.

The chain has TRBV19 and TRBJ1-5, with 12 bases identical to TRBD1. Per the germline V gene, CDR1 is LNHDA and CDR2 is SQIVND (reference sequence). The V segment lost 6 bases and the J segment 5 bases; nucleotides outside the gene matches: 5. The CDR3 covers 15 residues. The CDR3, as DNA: TGTGCCAGTAGCTCCGGGACAGGGGGCGATCAGCCCCAGCATTTT. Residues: CASSSGTGGDQPQHF. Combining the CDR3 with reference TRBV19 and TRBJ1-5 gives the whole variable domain DGGITQSPKYLFRKEGQNVTLSCEQNLNHDAMYWYRQDPGQGLRLIYYSQIVNDFQKGDIAEGYSVSREKKESFPLTVTSAQKNPTAFYLCASSSGTGGDQPQHFGDGTRLSIL.

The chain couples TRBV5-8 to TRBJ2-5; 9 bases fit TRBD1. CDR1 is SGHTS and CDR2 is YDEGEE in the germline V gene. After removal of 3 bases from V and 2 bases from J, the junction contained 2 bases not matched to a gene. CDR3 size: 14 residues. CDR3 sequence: CASSSGTGQETQYF. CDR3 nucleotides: TGTGCCAGCAGCTCGGGGACAGGGCAAGAGACCCAGTACTTC.

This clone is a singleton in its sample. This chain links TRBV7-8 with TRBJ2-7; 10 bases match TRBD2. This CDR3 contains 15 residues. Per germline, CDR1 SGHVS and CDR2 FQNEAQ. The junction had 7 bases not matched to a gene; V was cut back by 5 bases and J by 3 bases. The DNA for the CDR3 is TGTGCCAGCAGCATAACTAGCGGGACCATCTACGAGCAGTACTTC. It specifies CASSITSGTIYEQYF.

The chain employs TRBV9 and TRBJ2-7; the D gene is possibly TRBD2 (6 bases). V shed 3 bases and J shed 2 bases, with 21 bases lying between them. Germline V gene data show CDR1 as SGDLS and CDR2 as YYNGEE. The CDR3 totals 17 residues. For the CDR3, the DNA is TGTGCCAGCAGCGCGAGTTGGGGGACTGACAGAGCCTACGAGCAGTACTTC. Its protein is CASSASWGTDRAYEQYF.

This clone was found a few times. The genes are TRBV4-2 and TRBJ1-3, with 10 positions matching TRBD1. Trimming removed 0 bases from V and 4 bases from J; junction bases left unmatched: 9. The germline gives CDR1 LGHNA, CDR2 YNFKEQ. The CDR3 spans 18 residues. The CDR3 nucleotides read TGTGCCAGCAGCCAAGATGGAGTGACAGGGGGCGCGGGAAACACCATATATTTT. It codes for CASSQDGVTGGAGNTIYF.